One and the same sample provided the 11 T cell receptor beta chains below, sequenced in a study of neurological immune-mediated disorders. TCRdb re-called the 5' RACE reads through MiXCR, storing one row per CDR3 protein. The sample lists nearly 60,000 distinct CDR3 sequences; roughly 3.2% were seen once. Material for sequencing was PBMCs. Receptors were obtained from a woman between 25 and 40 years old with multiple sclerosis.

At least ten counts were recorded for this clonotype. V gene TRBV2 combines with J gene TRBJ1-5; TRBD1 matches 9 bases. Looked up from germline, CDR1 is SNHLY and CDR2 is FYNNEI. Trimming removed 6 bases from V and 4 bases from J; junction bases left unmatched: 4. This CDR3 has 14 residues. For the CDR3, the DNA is TGTGCCAGCAGCCCGGGACAGGGTAATCAGCCCCAGCATTTT. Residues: CASSPGQGNQPQHF.

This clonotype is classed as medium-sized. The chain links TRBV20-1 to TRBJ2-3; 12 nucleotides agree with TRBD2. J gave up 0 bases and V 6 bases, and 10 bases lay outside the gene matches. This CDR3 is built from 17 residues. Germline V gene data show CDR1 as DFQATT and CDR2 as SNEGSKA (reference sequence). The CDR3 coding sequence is TGCAGTGCCACAGGACTAGCGGGATGGAGTAGCACAGATACGCAGTATTTT. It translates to CSATGLAGWSSTDTQYF.

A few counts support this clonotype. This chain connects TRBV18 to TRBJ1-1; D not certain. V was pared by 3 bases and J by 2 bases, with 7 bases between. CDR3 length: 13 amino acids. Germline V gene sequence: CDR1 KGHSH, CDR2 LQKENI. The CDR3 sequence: CASSPQANTEAFF. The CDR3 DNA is TGTGCCAGCTCACCTCAGGCAAACACTGAAGCTTTCTTT.

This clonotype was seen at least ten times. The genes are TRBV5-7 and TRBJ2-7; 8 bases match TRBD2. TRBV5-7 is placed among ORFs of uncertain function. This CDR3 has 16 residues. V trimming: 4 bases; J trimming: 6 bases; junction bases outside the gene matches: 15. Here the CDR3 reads CASSHPGRGTSGEQYF. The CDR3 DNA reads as TGTGCCAGCAGCCACCCGGGGCGAGGGACTAGTGGCGAGCAGTACTTC.

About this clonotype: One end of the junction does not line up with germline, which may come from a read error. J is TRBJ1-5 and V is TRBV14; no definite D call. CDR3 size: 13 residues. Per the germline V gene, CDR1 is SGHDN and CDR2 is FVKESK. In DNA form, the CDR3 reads TGTGCCAGCAGCCAGGGGTTGAATCAGCCCCAGAATTTT. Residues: CASSQGLNQPQNF.

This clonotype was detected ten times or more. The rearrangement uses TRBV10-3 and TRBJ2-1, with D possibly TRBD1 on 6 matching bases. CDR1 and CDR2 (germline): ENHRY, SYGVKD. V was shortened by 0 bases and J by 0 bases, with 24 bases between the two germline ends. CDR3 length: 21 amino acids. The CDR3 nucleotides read TGTGCCATCAGTGAGTCGGGGGACACAGGGCCCCTTCTGAGCTCCTACAATGAGCAGTTCTTC. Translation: CAISESGDTGPLLSSYNEQFF.

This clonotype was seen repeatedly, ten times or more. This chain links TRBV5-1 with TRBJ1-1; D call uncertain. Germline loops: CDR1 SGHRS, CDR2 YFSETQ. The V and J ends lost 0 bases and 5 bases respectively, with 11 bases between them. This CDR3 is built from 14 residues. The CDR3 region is CASSLDVLGTEAFF. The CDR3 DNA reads TGCGCCAGCAGCTTGGACGTCCTCGGGACTGAAGCTTTCTTT.

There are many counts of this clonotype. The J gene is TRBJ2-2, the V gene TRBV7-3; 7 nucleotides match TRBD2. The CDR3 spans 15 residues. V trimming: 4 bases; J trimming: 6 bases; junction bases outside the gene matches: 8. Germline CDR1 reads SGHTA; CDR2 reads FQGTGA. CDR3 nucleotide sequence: TGTGCCAGCAGCTCCCGGGGGGAAGCGGCCGGGGAGCTGTTTTTT. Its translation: CASSSRGEAAGELFF.

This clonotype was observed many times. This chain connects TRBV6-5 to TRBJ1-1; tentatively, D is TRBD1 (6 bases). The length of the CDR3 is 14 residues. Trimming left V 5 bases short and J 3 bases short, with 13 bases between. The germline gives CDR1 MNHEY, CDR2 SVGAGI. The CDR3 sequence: CASSNRVGDTEAFF. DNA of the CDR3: TGTGCCAGCAGTAACAGGGTGGGAGACACTGAAGCTTTCTTT.

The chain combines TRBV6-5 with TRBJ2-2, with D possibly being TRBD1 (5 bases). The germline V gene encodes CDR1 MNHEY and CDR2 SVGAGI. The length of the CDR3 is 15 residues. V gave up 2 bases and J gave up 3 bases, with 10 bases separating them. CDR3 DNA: TGTGCCAGCAGTTACGTCGACAGCGACACCGGGGAGCTGTTTTTT. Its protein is CASSYVDSDTGELFF.

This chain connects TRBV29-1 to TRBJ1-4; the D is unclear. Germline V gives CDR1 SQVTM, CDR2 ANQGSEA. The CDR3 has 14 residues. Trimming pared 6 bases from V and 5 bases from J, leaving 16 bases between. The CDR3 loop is CSVADQVINEKLFF. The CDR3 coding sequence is TGCAGCGTGGCGGATCAGGTGATCAATGAAAAACTGTTTTTT.